These T cell receptor beta chains were read from a single sample in a study of regulatory T cells in long-lasting Graves disease. TCRdb ran MiXCR on the multiplex PCR reads and lists one entry per CDR3 protein. The sample lists 550,000 to 700,000 distinct CDR3 sequences; around 15% were seen once. Another study also made use of these data, one on T cells in Graves' hyperthyroidism and ophthalmopathy.

Sequencing was performed on peripheral blood mononuclear cells (PBMCs), taken at new diagnosis, from a patient treated with antithyroid drugs. Every receptor here comes from a man younger than 30 with Graves disease. Each CDR3 is given with its conserved first and last residue. The D gene is left open where the match is weak. Clone sizes are given selectively: once, few, many, or a class where the clone is expanded.

clone size	D gene	V gene	J gene	CDR3 protein	CDR3 DNA
few	.	TRBV7-9	TRBJ1-2	CASSLGGGKTNTF	TGTGCCAGCAGCTTAGGGGGCGGGAAGACTAACACCTTC
few	.	TRBV4-1	TRBJ2-7	CASSQDPGLVYEQYF	TGCGCCAGCAGCCAAGATCCGGGCCTGGTTTACGAGCAGTACTTC
many	.	TRBV7-9	TRBJ1-1	CASSFTGNTEAFF	TGTGCCAGCAGCTTCACCGGGAACACTGAAGCTTTCTTT
.	TRBD1	TRBV7-9	TRBJ2-1	CASSLVRDSLSNEQFF	TGTGCCAGCAGCTTAGTCCGGGACAGTTTGTCCAATGAGCAGTTCTTC
many	.	TRBV13	TRBJ2-7	CASSTGLLTYEQYF	TGTGCCAGCAGCACAGGACTCCTTACCTACGAGCAGTACTTC
many	.	TRBV5-1	TRBJ2-1	CASQGLTVYEQFF	TGCGCCAGCCAGGGACTGACGGTCTATGAGCAGTTCTTC
few	.	TRBV18	TRBJ2-7	CASSSTYKDSSYEQYF	TGTGCCAGCTCATCCACGTACAAGGACAGCTCCTACGAGCAGTACTTC
few	TRBD2	TRBV9	TRBJ2-1	CASSVTSGRGNEQFF	TGTGCCAGCAGCGTGACTAGCGGGAGAGGGAATGAGCAGTTCTTC
many	.	TRBV20-1	TRBJ2-3	CSTPLGPGDTQYF	TGCAGTACCCCACTGGGCCCTGGGGATACGCAGTATTTT
.	.	TRBV2	TRBJ2-7	CASSPRSNVVEQYF	TGTGCCAGCAGTCCCCGGAGTAATGTAGTGGAGCAGTACTTC
many	.	TRBV2	TRBJ2-2	CASRENKNTGELFF	TGTGCCAGCAGAGAAAATAAGAACACCGGGGAGCTGTTTTTT
few	.	TRBV20-1	TRBJ2-2	CSASPTSRGPRPGELFF	TGCAGTGCTAGTCCAACCAGCCGGGGCCCTCGGCCTGGGGAGCTGTTTTTT
many	.	TRBV12-3/TRBV12-4	TRBJ1-5	CASSSVLTGNQPQHF	TGTGCCAGCAGTTCCGTCTTGACAGGTAATCAGCCCCAGCATTTT
.	TRBD2	TRBV3-1	TRBJ2-7	CAGSHTPRTGLANEQYF	TGTGCCGGCAGCCATACCCCTCGCACGGGACTAGCGAACGAGCAGTACTTC
many	TRBD1	TRBV25-1	TRBJ1-1	CASSELTGEVGEAFF	TGTGCCAGCAGTGAATTGACAGGGGAAGTCGGTGAAGCTTTCTTT
many	TRBD2	TRBV19	TRBJ2-2	CASSSQGGGAGELFF	TGTGCCAGTAGTTCGCAAGGTGGGGGGGCCGGGGAGCTGTTTTTT